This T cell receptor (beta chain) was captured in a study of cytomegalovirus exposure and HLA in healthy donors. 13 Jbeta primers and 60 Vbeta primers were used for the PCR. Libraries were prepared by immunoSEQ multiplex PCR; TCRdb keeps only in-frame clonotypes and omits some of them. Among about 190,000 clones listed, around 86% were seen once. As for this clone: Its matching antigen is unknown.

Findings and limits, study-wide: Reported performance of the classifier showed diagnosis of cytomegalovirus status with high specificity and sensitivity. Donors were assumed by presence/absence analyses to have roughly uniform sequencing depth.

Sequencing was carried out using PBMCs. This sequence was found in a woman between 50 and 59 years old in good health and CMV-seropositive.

CDR3 residues: CASSDSNWETQYF. In DNA form, the CDR3 reads TGTGCCAGCAGTGATTCCAACTGGGAGACCCAGTACTTC. The chain employs TRBV2 and TRBJ2-5, with no clear D. This CDR3 region has 13 residues. V lost 3 bases and J 5 bases, leaving 10 bases between the germline ends. CDR1 is SNHLY, CDR2 FYNNEI, per germline.